The T cell receptor beta chain described here comes from a study of shared clonotypes between healthy human individuals. Points on this clone: Other DNA sequences in this specimen translate into the identical CDR3.

Assay execution took place at the deep level. TCRdb's copy holds only in-frame clones and misses some; the assay was immunoSEQ multiplex PCR. The sample consists of almost 750,000 clones, approximately 77% of them appearing once. Study donors comprised healthy, HIV-negative adults devoid of recent acute infection or vaccination. J was trimmed by 2 bases and V by 5 bases; bases with no gene match: 6. The CDR3 spans 15 residues. Germline-derived CDR1 and CDR2 are SGHTA and FQGNSA. The chain has TRBV7-2 and TRBJ1-2, with 9 bases matching TRBD1. Sequencing used memory CD4+ T cells sorted from blood. Stated subset: CD45RA-negative fraction. The clonotype originates from a woman aged 30 to 39 in good health. CDR3 region: CASSLPGQGNYGYTF. CDR3 DNA: TGTGCCAGCAGCCTCCCGGGACAGGGAAACTATGGCTACACCTTC.